The 5 T cell receptor beta chains below were found in one sample sequenced in a study of regulatory T cells in long-lasting Graves disease. Through Arm-PCR of CDR3 regions and iRepertoire HTBI primers, TCR beta libraries were built. TCRdb reprocessed the multiplex PCR reads with MiXCR, giving one entry per CDR3 protein. Among about 530,000 distinct CDR3 sequences listed, around 15% were seen once. Time point indicated: newly diagnosed GD, antithyroid drugs for less than 3 months. PBMC RNA was the source of the TCR library. The sample was also linked to a second study, of T cells in Graves' hyperthyroidism and ophthalmopathy.

The sample here was peripheral blood mononuclear cells (PBMCs), taken at new diagnosis, from a patient treated with antithyroid drugs. All receptors come from a woman aged 35-65 years with Graves disease.

The genes are TRBV7-9 and TRBJ1-1; the D is unclear. The V gene's germline CDR1 is SEHNR and CDR2 FQNEAQ (reference sequence). V lost 4 bases to trimming and J lost 4 bases, with 19 bases between them. This CDR3 spans 16 amino acids. CDR3 sequence: CASSSGPVPSGTEAFF. Written as DNA, the CDR3 is TGTGCCAGCAGCTCGGGCCCGGTTCCCAGCGGCACTGAAGCTTTCTTT.

This clonotype showed up just a few times. This chain links TRBV29-1 with TRBJ1-2; 9 nucleotides match TRBD1. The J segment lost 4 bases and the V segment lost 4 bases, leaving 4 bases of the junction unmatched. CDR3 size: 13 residues. The germline gives CDR1 SQVTM, CDR2 ANQGSEA. CDR3 coding DNA: TGCAGCGTTGTGGACAGGGGCGGCTATGGCTACACCTTC. Protein product: CSVVDRGGYGYTF.

The chain couples TRBV5-1 to TRBJ2-1; D gene uncertain. The CDR3 contains 14 residues. V lost 2 bases, J lost 10 bases, and 16 bases lay in between. Germline CDR1 is SGHRS and CDR2 is YFSETQ. CDR3 residues: CASSFGRADGEQFF. Here the CDR3 DNA reads TGCGCCAGCAGCTTCGGTAGGGCGGATGGGGAGCAGTTCTTC. The full variable domain, in which reference TRBV5-1 and TRBJ2-1 provide the parts outside the CDR3, is KAGVTQTPRYLIKTRGQQVTLSCSPISGHRSVSWYQQTPGQGLQFLFEYFSETQRNKGNFPGRFSGRQFSNSRSEMNVSTLELGDSALYLCASSFGRADGEQFFGPGTRLTVL.

This clonotype showed up many times. This rearrangement joins TRBV7-3 to TRBJ2-3, with D possibly TRBD1 on 6 matching bases. Trimming removed 0 bases from V and 6 bases from J, with 13 bases in between. The CDR3 runs 15 residues. The V gene's germline CDR1 is SGHTA and CDR2 FQGTGA. This chain's CDR3 is CASSLTGADIDTQYF. CDR3 bases: TGTGCCAGCAGCTTAACGGGGGCGGACATTGATACGCAGTATTTT.

The chain is built from TRBV6-1 and TRBJ2-1, with D tentatively TRBD2 (6 bases). The CDR3 has 13 residues. The germline CDR1 and CDR2 sequences are MNHNS and SASEGT. Trimming shortened V by 6 bases and J by 3 bases, and 9 bases separated the two germline ends. The CDR3 spells CASRRRGYNEQFF. The CDR3 nucleotides are TGTGCCAGCAGGCGGAGGGGCTACAATGAGCAGTTCTTC.